This entry is about one T cell receptor (beta chain). The CDR3 is made up of 16 amino acids. With 4 bases removed from V and 5 bases from J, the gap between germline ends came to 20 bases. Germline V gene data show CDR1 as MNHEY and CDR2 as SVGAGI. The data are from a study of shared clonotypes between healthy human individuals. Using immunoSEQ multiplex PCR, the repertoire was profiled, and TCRdb retains in-frame clones only, with some absent. The sample has around 2,000,000 clones, 85% to 95% seen once. The receptor was isolated from a man aged 18 to 29 in good health. The sample comprised naive CD4+ T cells sorted from blood. The subset was: CD45RA+ positively selected. This chain uses TRBV6-5 with TRBJ2-5; no clear D gene. As DNA, the CDR3 is TGTGCCAGCAGTTTTTCCGGGTTCCCACCGAAGGAGACCCAGTACTTC. This encodes CASSFSGFPPKETQYF.